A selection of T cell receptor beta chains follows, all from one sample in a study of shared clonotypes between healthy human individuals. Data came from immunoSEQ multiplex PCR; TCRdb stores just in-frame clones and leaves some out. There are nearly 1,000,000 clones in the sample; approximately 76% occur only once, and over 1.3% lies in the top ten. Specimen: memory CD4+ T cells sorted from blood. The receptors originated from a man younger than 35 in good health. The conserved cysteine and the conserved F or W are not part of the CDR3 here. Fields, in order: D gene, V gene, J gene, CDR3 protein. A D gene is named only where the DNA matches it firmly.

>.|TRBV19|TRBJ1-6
ASSTQGANNSPLH
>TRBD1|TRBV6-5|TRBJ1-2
ASADRGYGYT
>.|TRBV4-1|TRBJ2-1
ASSQDFSGAKNEQF
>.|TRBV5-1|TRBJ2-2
ASSLGPRKNTGELF
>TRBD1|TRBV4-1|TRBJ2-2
ASSQQQDRGTGELF
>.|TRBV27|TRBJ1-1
ASSLSPANTEAF
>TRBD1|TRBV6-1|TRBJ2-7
ASSDGTGVSGY
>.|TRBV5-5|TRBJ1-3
ASSLEHSGNTIY
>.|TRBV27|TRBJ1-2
ASSPATYSYGYT
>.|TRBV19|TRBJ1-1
ASHPGILRGTEAF
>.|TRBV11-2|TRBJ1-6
ASGPAGGANSPLH
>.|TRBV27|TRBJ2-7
ASSLQGYEQY
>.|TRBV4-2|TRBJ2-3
ASSQALGGDTQY
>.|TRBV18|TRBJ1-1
ASSPLGTVNTEAF
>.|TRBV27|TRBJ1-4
ASSLQTGVRKLF
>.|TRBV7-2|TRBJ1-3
ASSPTGKAGNTIY
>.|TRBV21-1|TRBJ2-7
ASSKGGTSGIYEQY
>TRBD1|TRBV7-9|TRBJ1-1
ASSRQGAINTEAF
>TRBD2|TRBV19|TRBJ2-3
ASSATSGSSTDTQY
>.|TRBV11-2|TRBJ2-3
ASSLSSSSTDTQY
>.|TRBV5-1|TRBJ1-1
ASSLNLGDEAF
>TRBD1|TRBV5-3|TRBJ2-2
ARSIATGEDTGELF
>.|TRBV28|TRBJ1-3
ASIVGGASGNTIY
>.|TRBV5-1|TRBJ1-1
ASGAPDSSNTEAF
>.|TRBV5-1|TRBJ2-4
ASSLLGLENIQY
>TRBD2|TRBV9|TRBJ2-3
ASSVGSGGLGTDTQY
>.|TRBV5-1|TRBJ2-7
ASSLLTESAFYEQY
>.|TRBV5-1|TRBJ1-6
ASSVDFLQNSPLH
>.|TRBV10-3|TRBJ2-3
AATSTDTQY
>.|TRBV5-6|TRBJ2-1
ASSTGTKSYNEQF
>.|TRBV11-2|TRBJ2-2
ASSFARTGELF
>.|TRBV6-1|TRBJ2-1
ASAHNYNEQF
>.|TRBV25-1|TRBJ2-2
ASSEFLAQAGELF
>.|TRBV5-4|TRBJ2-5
ASHGQGRMETQY
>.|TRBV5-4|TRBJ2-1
ASSLSSEPYNEQF
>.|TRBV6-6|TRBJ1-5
ASSSTGVNQPQH
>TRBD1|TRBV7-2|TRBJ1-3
ASSLGTGGVGNTIY
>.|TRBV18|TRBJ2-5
ASSPMEETQY
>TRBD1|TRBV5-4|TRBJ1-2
ASSLGQGAGGYT
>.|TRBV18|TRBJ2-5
ASSPPNGEETQY
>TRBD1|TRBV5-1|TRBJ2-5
ASSLQTGGETQY
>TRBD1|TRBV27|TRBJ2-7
ASRRKGQGLGEQY
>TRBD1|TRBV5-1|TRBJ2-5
ASSLDPDRVETQY
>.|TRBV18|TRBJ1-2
ASSPDNYGYT
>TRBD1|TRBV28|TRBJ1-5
ASSTGTDSNQPQH
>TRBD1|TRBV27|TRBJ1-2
ASRRQGGRGNYGYT
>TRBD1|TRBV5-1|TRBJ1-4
ASSSTGVREKLF
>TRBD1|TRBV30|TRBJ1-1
AWSKGTETEAF
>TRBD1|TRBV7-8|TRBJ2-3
ASSILTGKKTDTQY
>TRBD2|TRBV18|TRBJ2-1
ASSLAGGLEHEQF
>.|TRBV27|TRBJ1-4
ASSLGRFEKLF
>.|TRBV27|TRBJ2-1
ASLVPDYSYNEQF
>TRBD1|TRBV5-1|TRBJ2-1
ASSLQGVTDEQF
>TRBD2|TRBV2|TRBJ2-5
ASSWAGVQETQY
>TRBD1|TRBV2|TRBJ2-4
ASQGAGAKNIQY
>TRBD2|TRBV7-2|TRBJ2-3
ASSLGFAGRGTDTQY